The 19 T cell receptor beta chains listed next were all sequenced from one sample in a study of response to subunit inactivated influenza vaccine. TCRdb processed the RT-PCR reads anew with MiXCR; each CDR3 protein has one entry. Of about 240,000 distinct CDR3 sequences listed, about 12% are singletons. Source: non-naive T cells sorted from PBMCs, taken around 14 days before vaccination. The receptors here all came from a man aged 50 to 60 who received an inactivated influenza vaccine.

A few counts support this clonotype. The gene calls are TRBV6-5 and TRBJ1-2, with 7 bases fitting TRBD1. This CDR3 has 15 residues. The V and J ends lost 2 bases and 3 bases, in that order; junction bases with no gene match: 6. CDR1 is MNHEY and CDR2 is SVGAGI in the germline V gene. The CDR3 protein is CASSYTKGAYYGYTF. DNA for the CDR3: TGTGCCAGCAGTTACACGAAGGGGGCTTACTATGGCTACACCTTC.

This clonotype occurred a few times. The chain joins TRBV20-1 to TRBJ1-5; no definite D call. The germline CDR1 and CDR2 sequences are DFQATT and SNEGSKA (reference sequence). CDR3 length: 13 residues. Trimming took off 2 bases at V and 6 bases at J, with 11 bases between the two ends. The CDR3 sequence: CSARLAKGQPQHF. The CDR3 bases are TGCAGTGCTAGACTGGCTAAGGGTCAGCCCCAGCATTTT.

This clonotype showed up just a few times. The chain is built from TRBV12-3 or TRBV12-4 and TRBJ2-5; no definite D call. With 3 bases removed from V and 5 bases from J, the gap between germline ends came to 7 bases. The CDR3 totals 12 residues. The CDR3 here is CASSFSRETQYF. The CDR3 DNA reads TGTGCCAGCAGTTTTTCTCGGGAGACCCAGTACTTC.

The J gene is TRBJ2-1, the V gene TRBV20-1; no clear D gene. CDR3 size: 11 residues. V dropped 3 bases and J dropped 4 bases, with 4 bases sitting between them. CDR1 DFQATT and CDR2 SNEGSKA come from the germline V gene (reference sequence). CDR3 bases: TGCAGTGCTAGTCCTTACAATGAGCAGTTCTTC. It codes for CSASPYNEQFF.

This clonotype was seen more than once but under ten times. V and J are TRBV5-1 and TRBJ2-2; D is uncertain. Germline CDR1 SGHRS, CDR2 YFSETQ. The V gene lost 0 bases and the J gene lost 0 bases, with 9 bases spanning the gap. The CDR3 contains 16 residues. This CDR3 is CASSLEPNANTGELFF. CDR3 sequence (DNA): TGCGCCAGCAGCTTGGAACCGAACGCGAACACCGGGGAGCTGTTTTTT.

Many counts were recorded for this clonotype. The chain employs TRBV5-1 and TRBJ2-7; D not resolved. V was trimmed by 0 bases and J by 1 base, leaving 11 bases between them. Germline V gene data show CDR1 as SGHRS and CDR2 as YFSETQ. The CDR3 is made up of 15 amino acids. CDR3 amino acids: CASSLAPWSSYEQYF. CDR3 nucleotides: TGCGCCAGCAGCTTGGCCCCCTGGAGTTCCTACGAGCAGTACTTC.

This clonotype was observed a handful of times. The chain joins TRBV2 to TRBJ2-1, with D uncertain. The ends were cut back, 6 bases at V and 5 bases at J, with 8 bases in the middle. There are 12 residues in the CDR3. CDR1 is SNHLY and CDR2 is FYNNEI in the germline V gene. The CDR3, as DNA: TGTGCCAGCAGCCCCGAGGACAATGAGCAGTTCTTC. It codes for CASSPEDNEQFF.

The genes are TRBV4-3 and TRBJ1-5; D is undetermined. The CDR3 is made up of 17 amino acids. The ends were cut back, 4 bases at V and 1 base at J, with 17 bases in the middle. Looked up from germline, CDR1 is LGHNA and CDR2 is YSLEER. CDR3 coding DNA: TGCGCCAGCAGCCCAAGATGGGGAGGGATAAGCAATCAGCCCCAGCATTTT. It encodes CASSPRWGGISNQPQHF.

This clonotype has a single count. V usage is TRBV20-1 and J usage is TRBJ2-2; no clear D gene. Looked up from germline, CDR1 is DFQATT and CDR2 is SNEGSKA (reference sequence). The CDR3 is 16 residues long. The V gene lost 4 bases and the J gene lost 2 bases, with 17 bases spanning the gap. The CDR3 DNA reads TGCAGTGCTAACTCTCCCCTCAGCGATAACACCGGGGAGCTGTTTTTT. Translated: CSANSPLSDNTGELFF.

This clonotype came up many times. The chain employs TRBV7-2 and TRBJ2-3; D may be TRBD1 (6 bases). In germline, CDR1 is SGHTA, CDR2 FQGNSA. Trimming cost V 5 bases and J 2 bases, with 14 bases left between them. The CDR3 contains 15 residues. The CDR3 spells CASSPFRTATDTQYF. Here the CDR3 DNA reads TGTGCCAGCAGCCCTTTTCGGACAGCCACAGATACGCAGTATTTT.

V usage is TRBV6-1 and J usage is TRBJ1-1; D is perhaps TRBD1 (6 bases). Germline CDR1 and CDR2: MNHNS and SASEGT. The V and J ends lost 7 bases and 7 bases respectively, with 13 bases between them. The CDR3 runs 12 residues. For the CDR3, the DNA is TGTGCCAGCACCTTAGACAGGCATGAAGCTTTCTTT. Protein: CASTLDRHEAFF.

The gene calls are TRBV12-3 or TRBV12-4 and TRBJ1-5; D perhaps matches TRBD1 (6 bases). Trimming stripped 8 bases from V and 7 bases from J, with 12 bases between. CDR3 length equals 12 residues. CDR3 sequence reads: CASRTGTQPQHF. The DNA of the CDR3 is TGTGCCAGCCGTACAGGGACCCAGCCCCAGCATTTT.

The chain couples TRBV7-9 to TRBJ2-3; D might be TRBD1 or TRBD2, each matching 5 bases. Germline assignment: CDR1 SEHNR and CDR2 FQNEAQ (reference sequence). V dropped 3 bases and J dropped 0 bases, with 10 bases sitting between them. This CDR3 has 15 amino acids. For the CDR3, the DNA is TGTGCCAGCAGCTTCGGGACGACTAGCACAGATACGCAGTATTTT. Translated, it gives CASSFGTTSTDTQYF.

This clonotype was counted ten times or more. DNA of the CDR3: TGCAGCGTTGGGGTGGCCTACGAGCAGTACTTC. It is translated as CSVGVAYEQYF. The chain is built from TRBV29-1 and TRBJ2-7; D ambiguous. Germline CDR1 and CDR2: SQVTM and ANQGSEA. Trimming took off 4 bases at V and 2 bases at J, with 6 bases between the two ends. The CDR3 sequence is 11 residues long.

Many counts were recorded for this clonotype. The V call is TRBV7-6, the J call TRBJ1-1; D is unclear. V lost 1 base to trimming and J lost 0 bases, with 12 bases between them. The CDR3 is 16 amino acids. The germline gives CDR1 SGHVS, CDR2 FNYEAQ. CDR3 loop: CASSLVAGTMNTEAFF. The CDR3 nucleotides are TGTGCCAGCAGCTTAGTTGCAGGTACCATGAACACTGAAGCTTTCTTT. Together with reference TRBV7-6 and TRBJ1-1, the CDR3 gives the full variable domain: GAGVSQSPRYKVTKRGQDVALRCDPISGHVSLYWYRQALGQGPEFLTYFNYEAQQDKSGLPNDRFSAERPEGSISTLTIQRTEQRDSAMYRCASSLVAGTMNTEAFFGQGTRLTVV.

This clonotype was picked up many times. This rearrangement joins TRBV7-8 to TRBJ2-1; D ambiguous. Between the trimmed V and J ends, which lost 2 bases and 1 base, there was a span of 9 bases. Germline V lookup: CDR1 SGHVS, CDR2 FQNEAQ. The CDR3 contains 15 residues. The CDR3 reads CASSLRRVSYNEQFF. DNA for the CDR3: TGTGCCAGCAGCTTACGGCGAGTATCCTACAATGAGCAGTTCTTC.

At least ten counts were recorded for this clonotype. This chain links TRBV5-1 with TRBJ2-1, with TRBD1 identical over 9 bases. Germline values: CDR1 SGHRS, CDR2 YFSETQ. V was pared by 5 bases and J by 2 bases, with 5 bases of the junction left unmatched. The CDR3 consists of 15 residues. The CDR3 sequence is CASSAGTGTYNEQFF. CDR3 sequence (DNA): TGCGCCAGCAGTGCCGGGACAGGGACCTACAATGAGCAGTTCTTC.

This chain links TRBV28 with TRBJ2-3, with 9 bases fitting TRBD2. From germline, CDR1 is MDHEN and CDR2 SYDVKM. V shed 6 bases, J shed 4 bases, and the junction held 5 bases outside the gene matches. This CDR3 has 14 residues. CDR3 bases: TGTGCCAGCAGCCCTCGCGGGGGGGCAGATACGCAGTATTTT. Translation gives CASSPRGGADTQYF.

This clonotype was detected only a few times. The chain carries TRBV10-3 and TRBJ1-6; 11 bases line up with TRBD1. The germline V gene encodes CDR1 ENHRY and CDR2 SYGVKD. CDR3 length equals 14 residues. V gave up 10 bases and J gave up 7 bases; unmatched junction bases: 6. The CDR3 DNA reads TGTGCCAGCGCGGGACAGGGGGGCAATTCACCCCTCCACTTT. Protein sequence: CASAGQGGNSPLHF.